This entry features one T cell receptor (beta chain) sequence. The antigen is undetermined. The sample comes from a study of blood T cells in healthy people across ages. Findings of the study overall: Fewer expanded clones and more diversity marked long-lived versus aged donors.

Donors were systemically healthy Caucasian individuals from Russia aged 6 to 90 years. Isolation yielded PBMCs, at least 6.5 million per sample, in every case. Germline values: CDR1 MNHNY, CDR2 SVGAGI (reference sequence). Deletions cut 2 bases from V and 1 base from J, with 8 bases between. There are 14 residues in the CDR3. Combining a sample-barcoded 5' primer with a J-beta primer mix, a second PCR ran for about 6 to 12 cycles. Via MiXCR, TCRdb re-called the 5' RACE reads, giving one row per CDR3 protein. The sample consists of under 2 million distinct CDR3 sequences, 30% to 35% of them appearing once.

The TCR was taken from a woman aged 25 to 39 in good health. Sequencing used blood. V gene TRBV6-6 combines with J gene TRBJ1-2, with a tentative D call TRBD1 (5 bases). For the CDR3, the DNA is TGTGCCAGCAGTTACAGGGGATTTAACTATGGCTACACCTTC. It is translated as CASSYRGFNYGYTF.